This T cell receptor (beta chain) comes out of a study of T cell repertoires in cytomegalovirus infection. Points on this clonotype: The antigen is not known.

TCRdb re-called the reads with MiXCR, one entry per CDR3 protein. This repertoire shows around 900,000 distinct CDR3 sequences, 30% to 40% found once; its top ten account for roughly 12%. The V and J ends lost 9 bases and 6 bases respectively, with 12 bases between them. This CDR3 contains 12 residues. CDR1 and CDR2 from the germline V gene are SGHAT and FQNNGV. Sequencing used cultured CD8+ T cells from PBMCs, obtained from culture after CMV antigen stimulation. This sequence joins TRBV11-2 and TRBJ1-5; possible D gene TRBD1, 6 bases. This receptor was identified in a human donor in good health (CMV status not recorded). Some clones in this sample may be carry-over from other donors' samples. In nucleotides, the CDR3 is TGTGCCAGTTCAGGGGCGGGTCAGCCCCAGCATTTT. Its protein is CASSGAGQPQHF.